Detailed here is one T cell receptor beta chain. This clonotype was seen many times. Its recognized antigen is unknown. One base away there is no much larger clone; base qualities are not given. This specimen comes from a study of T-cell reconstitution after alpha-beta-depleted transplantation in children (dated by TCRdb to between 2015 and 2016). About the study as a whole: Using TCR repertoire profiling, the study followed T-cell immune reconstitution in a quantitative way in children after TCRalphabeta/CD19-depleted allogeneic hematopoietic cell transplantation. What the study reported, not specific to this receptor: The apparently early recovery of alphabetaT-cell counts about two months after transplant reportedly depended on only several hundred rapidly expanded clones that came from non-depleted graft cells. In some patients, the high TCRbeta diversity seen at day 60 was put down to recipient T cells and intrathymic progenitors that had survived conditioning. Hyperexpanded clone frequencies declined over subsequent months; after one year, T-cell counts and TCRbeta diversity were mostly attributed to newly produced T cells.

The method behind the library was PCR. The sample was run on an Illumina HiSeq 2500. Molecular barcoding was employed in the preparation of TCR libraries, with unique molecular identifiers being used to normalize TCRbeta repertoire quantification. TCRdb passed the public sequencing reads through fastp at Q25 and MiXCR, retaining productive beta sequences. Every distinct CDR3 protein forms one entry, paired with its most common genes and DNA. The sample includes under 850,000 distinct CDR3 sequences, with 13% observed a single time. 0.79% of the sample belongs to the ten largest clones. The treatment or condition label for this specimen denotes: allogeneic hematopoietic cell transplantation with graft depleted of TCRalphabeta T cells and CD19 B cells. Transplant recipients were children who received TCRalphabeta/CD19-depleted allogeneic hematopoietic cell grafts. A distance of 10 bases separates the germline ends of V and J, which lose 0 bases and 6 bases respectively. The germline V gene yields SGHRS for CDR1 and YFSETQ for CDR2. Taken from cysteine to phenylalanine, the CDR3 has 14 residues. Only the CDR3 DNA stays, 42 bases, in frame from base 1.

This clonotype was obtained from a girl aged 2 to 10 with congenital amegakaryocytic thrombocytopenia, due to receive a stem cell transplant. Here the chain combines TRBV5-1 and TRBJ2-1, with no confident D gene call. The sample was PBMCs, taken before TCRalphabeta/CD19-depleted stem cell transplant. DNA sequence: TGCGCCAGCAGCTTGGCCACGCAGCTCAATGAGCAGTTCTTC. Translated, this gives CASSLATQLNEQFF.